These T cell receptor beta chains were read from a single sample in a study of blood T cell repertoires in COVID-19. TCRdb keeps only in-frame clones here, not all; method: immunoSEQ multiplex PCR. The table includes 150,000 to 180,000 clones, about 86% detected once. Sequencing input: peripheral blood. Source of these receptors: an older woman with acute or convalescent COVID-19. CDR3s include the opening cysteine and the closing phenylalanine or tryptophan. D genes are given only for firm matches. Size values are once, few and many counts, or a class for expanded clones, and some rows have none.

cdr3_nt | cdr3_aa | v_call | d_call | j_call | clone_size
TGTGCCATCAGTGATTTAGGGGTTGGCAATGAGCAGTTCTTC | CAISDLGVGNEQFF | TRBV10-3 | . | TRBJ2-1 | few
TGTGCCAGCAGCTTAGTAAGCGGGGGTTCCTACAATGAGCAGTTCTTC | CASSLVSGGSYNEQFF | TRBV11-3 | TRBD2 | TRBJ2-1 | .
TGTGCCAGTCGGAGGACCACTGAAGCTTTCTTT | CASRRTTEAFF | TRBV2 | . | TRBJ1-1 | few
TGTGCCAGCTCACCAGAGGCCCCGCGCCCTGGAAACACCATATATTTT | CASSPEAPRPGNTIYF | TRBV18 | . | TRBJ1-3 | .
TGTGCCAGCAGTTACTTGACAGGGGTGGCCGGGGAGCTGTTTTTT | CASSYLTGVAGELFF | TRBV6-5 | TRBD1 | TRBJ2-2 | once
TGTGCCAGTAGTCTTACAGGGCCGGGACAGCCCCAGCATTTT | CASSLTGPGQPQHF | TRBV19 | . | TRBJ1-5 | .
TGTGCCAGCAGCCAAGATCACGGTGCGGCCAAGGCAGCAGATACGCAGTATTTT | CASSQDHGAAKAADTQYF | TRBV14 | . | TRBJ2-3 | .
TGCAGCGTTGACAGGGGCCCCGGCTACACCTTC | CSVDRGPGYTF | TRBV29-1 | . | TRBJ1-2 | .
TGTGCCAGCAGTTTATACCCCCAGGGGACGAACACTGAAGCTTTCTTT | CASSLYPQGTNTEAFF | TRBV27 | . | TRBJ1-1 | .
TGTGCCAGCAGCTCCTCCGGGCCGACAGGGTACAATCAGCCCCAGCATTTT | CASSSSGPTGYNQPQHF | TRBV5-4 | TRBD1 | TRBJ1-5 | .
TGTGCCAGCACCCCGGACAGGGGGCGTCACGGTGACCACGGCTACACCTTC | CASTPDRGRHGDHGYTF | TRBV2 | TRBD1 | TRBJ1-2 | .
TGCAGTGCTAGTAAGGGACTAGCGGTTCAAGAGACCCAGTACTTC | CSASKGLAVQETQYF | TRBV20-1 | TRBD2 | TRBJ2-5 | .
TGTGCCAGCAGCCAATTCGGGACAGGCAATGGCTACACCTTC | CASSQFGTGNGYTF | TRBV2 | TRBD1 | TRBJ1-2 | .
TGTGCCAGCAGCGCGTTAGCATACAATGAGCAGTTCTTC | CASSALAYNEQFF | TRBV7-3 | . | TRBJ2-1 | .
TGTGCCACCAGCAGAGACCAGACGGCCTCAACTAAGTACTTC | CATSRDQTASTKYF | TRBV15 | . | TRBJ2-7 | many
TGTGCCAGCAGCCTGGGGAGCAAAGAGACCCAGTACTTC | CASSLGSKETQYF | TRBV7-8 | . | TRBJ2-5 | .
TGTGCCACCAGCAGAGGGCCCTCACAGGGGGCGGGAGAGACCCAGTACTTC | CATSRGPSQGAGETQYF | TRBV15 | TRBD1 | TRBJ2-5 | .
TGTGCCAGCAACAGGGACAGGGGTCCAAATCAGCCCCAGCATTTT | CASNRDRGPNQPQHF | TRBV6-5 | TRBD1 | TRBJ1-5 | .
TGTGCCAGCAGCTTAAACACAGGGGTGAGGGGGGAGACCCAGTACTTC | CASSLNTGVRGETQYF | TRBV7-2 | TRBD1 | TRBJ2-5 | .
TGCGCCAGCAGCCCGGGACACCCTAACTATGGCTACACCTTC | CASSPGHPNYGYTF | TRBV5-1 | . | TRBJ1-2 | .
TGTGCCAGCAGCCAAGATCGCACAGTAAATCCTTCACCCCTCCACTTT | CASSQDRTVNPSPLHF | TRBV3-1/TRBV3-2 | . | TRBJ1-6 | .
TGCAGCGTTGAGGCTAGCGGGGCCACAGATACGCAGTATTTT | CSVEASGATDTQYF | TRBV29-1 | TRBD2 | TRBJ2-3 | .
TGTGCCAGCAGCTTTCTGGGAGGGAGGAACATTCAGTACTTC | CASSFLGGRNIQYF | TRBV3-1/TRBV3-2 | TRBD2 | TRBJ2-4 | .
TGCGCCAGCAGATTGACAGTCCCCGACTCTGGGGCCAACGTCCTGACTTTC | CASRLTVPDSGANVLTF | TRBV5-1 | . | TRBJ2-6 | .
TGTGCCACCAGCAGAGGTTGGGGGGGGCGCACGGAAAAACTGTTTTTT | CATSRGWGGRTEKLFF | TRBV15 | . | TRBJ1-4 | .
TGTGCTACCGTAGCCAGTTCCTACAATGAGCAGTTCTTC | CATVASSYNEQFF | TRBV7-9 | . | TRBJ2-1 | .
TGTGCCAGCAAACGGGGACTCCTTCTCACGGCAACTAATGAAAAACTGTTTTTT | CASKRGLLLTATNEKLFF | TRBV2 | . | TRBJ1-4 | .
TGTGCCTTCGGAACTAATGAAAAACTGTTTTTT | CAFGTNEKLFF | TRBV28 | . | TRBJ1-4 | few
TGCGCCAGCAGCTTGGGGACGGGGAAAGAGACCCAGTACTTC | CASSLGTGKETQYF | TRBV5-1 | . | TRBJ2-5 | .
TGTGCCAGCAGTTTAGGGACAGGGGGAACTGAAGCTTTCTTT | CASSLGTGGTEAFF | TRBV28 | TRBD1 | TRBJ1-1 | .
TGTGCCGGCCAGGGGGACCCCACAGATACGCAGTATTTT | CAGQGDPTDTQYF | TRBV7-9 | TRBD1 | TRBJ2-3 | .
TGTGCCACCGCAACGTCGACCGCTATAACAGGCTATGGCTACACCTTC | CATATSTAITGYGYTF | TRBV10-3 | . | TRBJ1-2 | medium-sized
TGTGCCAGCCGGTTTCCCCAGGGGGTCACCGGGGAGCTGTTTTTT | CASRFPQGVTGELFF | TRBV6-5 | TRBD1 | TRBJ2-2 | once
TGTGCCAGCAGTGAATCTGGCAGGGGGCGCGATGGCTACACCTTC | CASSESGRGRDGYTF | TRBV2 | TRBD1 | TRBJ1-2 | .
TGTGCCTGGAGGACAGGGGCGACCGAAAAAGCTTTCTTT | CAWRTGATEKAFF | TRBV30 | TRBD1 | TRBJ1-1 | .
TGTGCCAGCAGCTTACGGGTAACCGGGGAGCTGTTTTTT | CASSLRVTGELFF | TRBV7-2 | . | TRBJ2-2 | .
TGTGCCAGCGGTCTCACGACAGGACCATATGGCTACACCTTC | CASGLTTGPYGYTF | TRBV11-2 | . | TRBJ1-2 | once
TGTGCCAGCACAGAAGCAGGGGGCGGTAAAAGTTCACCCCTCCACTTT | CASTEAGGGKSSPLHF | TRBV7-9 | TRBD1 | TRBJ1-6 | .
TGTGCCAGCAGAGCGGGGGGGGGCGGGGAGCAGTTCTTC | CASRAGGGGEQFF | TRBV6-5 | TRBD2 | TRBJ2-1 | .
TGTGCCTGGAGTGTGGACTACAATCAGCCCCAGCATTTT | CAWSVDYNQPQHF | TRBV30 | . | TRBJ1-5 | .
TGTGCCAGCAGCCCTACGGGGGGGGGCGGTTCCTACAATGAGCAGTTCTTC | CASSPTGGGGSYNEQFF | TRBV3-1/TRBV3-2 | TRBD2 | TRBJ2-1 | .
TGTGCCAGCAGTTCCTGGTCGGTATCGAGGCGTACAAAGAATCAGCCCCAGCATTTT | CASSSWSVSRRTKNQPQHF | TRBV6-8 | . | TRBJ1-5 | few